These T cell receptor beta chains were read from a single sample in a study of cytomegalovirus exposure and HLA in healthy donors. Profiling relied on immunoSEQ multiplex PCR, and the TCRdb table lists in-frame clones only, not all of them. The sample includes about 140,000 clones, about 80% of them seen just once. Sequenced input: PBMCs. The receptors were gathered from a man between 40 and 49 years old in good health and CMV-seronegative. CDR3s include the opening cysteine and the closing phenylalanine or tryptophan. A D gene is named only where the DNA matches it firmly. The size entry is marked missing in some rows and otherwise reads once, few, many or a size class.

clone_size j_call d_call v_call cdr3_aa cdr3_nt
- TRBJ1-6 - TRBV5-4 CASSSRRGGTSNSPLHF TGTGCCAGCAGCTCTCGCCGGGGGGGCACGAGTAATTCACCCCTCCACTTT
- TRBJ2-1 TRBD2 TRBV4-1 CASSREIAGGFGDEQFF TGCGCCAGCAGCCGAGAAATAGCGGGGGGCTTCGGCGATGAGCAGTTCTTC
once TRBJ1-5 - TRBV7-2 CASSWEQDQPQHF TGTGCCAGCAGCTGGGAGCAGGATCAGCCCCAGCATTTT
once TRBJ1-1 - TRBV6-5 CASSYRGGDTEAFF TGTGCCAGCAGTTACAGGGGGGGTGACACTGAAGCTTTCTTT
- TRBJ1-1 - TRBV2 CASRVPRGTTEAFF TGTGCCAGCAGGGTTCCCCGGGGTACAACTGAAGCTTTCTTT
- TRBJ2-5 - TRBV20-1 CSARIQETQYF TGCAGTGCGCGGATCCAAGAGACCCAGTACTTC
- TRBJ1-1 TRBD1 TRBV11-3 CASSPGQGTMNTEAFF TGTGCCAGCAGCCCGGGACAGGGGACAATGAACACTGAAGCTTTCTTT
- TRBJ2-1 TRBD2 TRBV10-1 CASSLLATSLNEQFF TGCGCCAGCAGTCTACTAGCGACGAGCCTCAATGAGCAGTTCTTC
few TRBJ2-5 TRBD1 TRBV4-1 CASSMGQGAGETQYF TGCGCCAGCAGCATGGGACAGGGGGCTGGGGAGACCCAGTACTTC
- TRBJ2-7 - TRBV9 CASSAELGSSYEQYF TGTGCCAGCAGCGCCGAGCTAGGGAGCTCCTACGAGCAGTACTTC
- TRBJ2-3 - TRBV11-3 CASSPSTAETQYF TGTGCCAGCAGCCCGTCTACAGCTGAAACGCAGTATTTT
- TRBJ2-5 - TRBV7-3 CASSLTAAKETQYF TGTGCCAGCAGCTTAACTGCGGCTAAAGAGACCCAGTACTTC
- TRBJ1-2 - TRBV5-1 CASTLGGTEANYGYTF TGCGCCAGCACCCTGGGGGGGACCGAGGCTAACTATGGCTACACCTTC
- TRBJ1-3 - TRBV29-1 CSVVGLGGPGNTIYF TGCAGCGTTGTGGGTTTGGGGGGTCCTGGAAACACCATATATTTT
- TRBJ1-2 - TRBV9 CASSVGAGGYTF TGTGCCAGCAGCGTAGGAGCTGGTGGCTACACCTTC
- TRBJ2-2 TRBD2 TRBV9 CASSISGVDGELFF TGTGCCAGCAGCATTAGCGGGGTGGACGGGGAGCTGTTTTTT
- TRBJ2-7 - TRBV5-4 CASSFPEGDEQYF TGTGCCAGCAGCTTTCCCGAGGGGGACGAGCAGTACTTC